This TCR beta chain was found in a study of T cells in localized non-small cell lung cancer. Notes on the study in general: In adjacent lung appeared a median about 58 of the top 100 tumor clones.

Details on this clone: Its antigen is currently unknown.

TCRdb keeps only in-frame clones here, not all; method: immunoSEQ multiplex PCR. This table holds around 40,000 clones, roughly 80% found once. This CDR3 is 15 amino acids long. Germline-derived CDR1 and CDR2 are MDHEN and SYDVKM. Trimming stripped 4 bases from V and 1 base from J, with 13 bases between. This sequence was found in a man between 35 and 75 years old with stage II lung adenocarcinoma. The chain combines TRBV28 with TRBJ1-1; D is perhaps TRBD1 (5 bases). Sequenced material: PBMCs, taken before any cancer treatment. The CDR3 protein is CASSYPGTGNTEAFF. The CDR3 DNA sequence: TGTGCCAGCAGTTACCCAGGGACGGGGAACACTGAAGCTTTCTTT.